Following are 5 T cell receptor beta chains from one sample sequenced in a study of human T cells and chemical hapten exposure. TCRdb processed the RACE reads anew with MiXCR; each CDR3 protein has one entry. The table records some 44,000 distinct CDR3 sequences, more than 8.5% of them present only once. Time point reported: patch test 2, 6 weeks after DPC sensitization. Treatment: therapeutic diphenylcyclopropenone sensitization with weekly scalp DPC. Sequenced material: whole blood, taken in connection with sensitization to the hapten diphenylcyclopropenone (DPC). Receptors originate from a woman in her thirties or forties with alopecia areata. Some clones in this sample may be carry-over from other donors' samples.

Only a few counts were recorded for this clonotype. V and J are TRBV7-9 and TRBJ1-4; 9 bases line up with TRBD1. This CDR3 comprises 15 residues. V lost 6 bases to trimming and J lost 8 bases; unmatched junction nucleotides: 10. Germline V gene lookup returns CDR1 SEHNR and CDR2 FQNEAQ (reference sequence). The CDR3 reads CASSSTGGATEKLFF. CDR3 sequence (DNA): TGTGCCAGCAGTTCAACAGGGGGCGCGACCGAAAAACTGTTTTTT.

This clonotype was recorded many times. The V gene is TRBV7-8, the J gene TRBJ2-2; 10 bases are shared with TRBD2. Trimming cost V 4 bases and J 3 bases; bases outside gene matches: 2. The CDR3 covers 15 residues. The germline gives CDR1 SGHVS, CDR2 FQNEAQ. The CDR3 loop reads CASSSLAGDTGELFF. CDR3 DNA: TGTGCCAGCAGCTCCCTAGCGGGGGACACCGGGGAGCTGTTTTTT.

This clonotype was seen many times. V and J are TRBV29-1 and TRBJ2-7, with D hard to call. CDR3 length equals 10 residues. The germline V gene has CDR1 SQVTM and CDR2 ANQGSEA. V was cut by 6 bases and J by 4 bases, with 7 bases left in between. As DNA, the CDR3 is TGCAGCGTCGTCACATACGAGCAGTACTTC. Translating gives CSVVTYEQYF.

The chain is built from TRBV3-1 and TRBJ2-7; 8 bases map to TRBD1. V shed 0 bases and J 5 bases; nucleotides not matched to a gene: 9. Germline V gene sequence: CDR1 LGHDT, CDR2 YNNKEL (reference sequence). The CDR3 has 16 amino acids. CDR3 region: CASSQDIRTGKDEQYF. CDR3 coding DNA: TGTGCCAGCAGCCAAGATATCAGGACAGGGAAGGACGAGCAGTACTTC.

This clonotype was counted ten times or more. This rearrangement joins TRBV29-1 to TRBJ1-3; maybe TRBD1 (5 bases). Germline V CDR1 and CDR2: SQVTM, ANQGSEA. Trimming cost V 4 bases and J 0 bases, with 16 bases left between them. The CDR3 sequence is 16 residues long. CDR3 protein: CSVVLSQGLSGNTIYF. The CDR3 DNA reads as TGCAGCGTTGTATTGTCCCAGGGCCTCTCTGGAAACACCATATATTTT.